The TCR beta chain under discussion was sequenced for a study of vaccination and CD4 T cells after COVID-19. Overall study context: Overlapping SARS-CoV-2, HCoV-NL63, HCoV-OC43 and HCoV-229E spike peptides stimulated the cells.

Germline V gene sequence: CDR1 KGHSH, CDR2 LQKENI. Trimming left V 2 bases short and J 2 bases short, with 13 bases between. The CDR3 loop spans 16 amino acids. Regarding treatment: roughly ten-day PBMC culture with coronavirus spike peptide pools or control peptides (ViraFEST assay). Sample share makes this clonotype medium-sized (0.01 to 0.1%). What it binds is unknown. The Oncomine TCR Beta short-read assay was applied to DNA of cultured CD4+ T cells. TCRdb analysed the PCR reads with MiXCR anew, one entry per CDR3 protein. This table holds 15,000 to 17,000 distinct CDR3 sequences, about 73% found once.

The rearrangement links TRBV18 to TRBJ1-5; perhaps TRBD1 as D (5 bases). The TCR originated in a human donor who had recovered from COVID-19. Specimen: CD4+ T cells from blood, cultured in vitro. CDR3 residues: CASSPSGGEGNQPQHF. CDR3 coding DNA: TGTGCCAGCTCACCATCTGGGGGAGAGGGCAATCAGCCCCAGCATTTT.